What follows are 15 T cell receptor beta chains derived from one specimen sequenced in a study of early T cells in non-severe SARS-CoV-2 infection. Via MiXCR, TCRdb re-called the 5' RACE reads, giving one row per CDR3 protein. Among approximately 52,000 distinct CDR3 sequences listed, around 14% were seen once. Specimen: whole blood, collected at baseline. The receptor set was obtained from an adult who was a healthcare worker with PCR-confirmed SARS-CoV-2 infection or an uninfected control (not recorded which).

This clonotype was seen only a few times. The J gene is TRBJ1-1, the V gene TRBV28; no clear D. With 7 bases removed from V and 4 bases from J, the gap between germline ends came to 10 bases. The CDR3 totals 12 residues. The germline gives CDR1 MDHEN, CDR2 SYDVKM. The CDR3 DNA sequence: TGTGCCAGCATGATGGGGAGCACTGAAGCTTTCTTT. This encodes CASMMGSTEAFF.

This clonotype was counted between two and nine times. The chain uses TRBV25-1 and TRBJ1-6; D is unclear. Trimming pared 5 bases from V and 10 bases from J, leaving 9 bases between. The CDR3 contains 12 residues. The germline gives CDR1 MGHDK, CDR2 SYGVNS. The CDR3 protein is CASSQTASPLHF. In DNA, the CDR3 is TGTGCCAGCAGTCAAACAGCATCACCCCTCCACTTT. The variable domain in full, with the rest retrieved from reference TRBV25-1 and TRBJ1-6, is EADIYQTPRYLVIGTGKKITLECSQTMGHDKMYWYQQDPGMELHLIHYSYGVNSTEKGDLSSESTVSRIRTEHFPLTLESARPSHTSQYLCASSQTASPLHFGNGTRLTVT.

The chain combines TRBV5-1 with TRBJ2-3; 9 bases match TRBD1. This CDR3 spans 16 amino acids. Germline assignment: CDR1 SGHRS and CDR2 YFSETQ. The ends lost 3 bases at V and 4 bases at J; junction bases unmatched: 9. The CDR3 nucleotides read TGCGCCAGCAGCTCCCCCGGGACAGGGTTGCCAGATACGCAGTATTTT. Protein sequence: CASSSPGTGLPDTQYF.

The rearrangement uses TRBV10-3 and TRBJ2-2; possible D gene TRBD1, 5 bases. The CDR3 has 15 amino acids. Trimming pared 3 bases from V and 4 bases from J, leaving 12 bases between. The V gene's germline CDR1 is ENHRY and CDR2 SYGVKD. The CDR3 DNA sequence: TGTGCCATCAGTGAATCCAGGGTTACCACCGGGGAGCTGTTTTTT. Protein sequence: CAISESRVTTGELFF.

This clonotype is medium-sized (0.01 to 0.1%) in the sample. The gene calls are TRBV3-1 and TRBJ2-7; 9 nucleotides align to TRBD2. CDR1 and CDR2 from the germline V gene are LGHDT and YNNKEL (reference sequence). The CDR3 length is 15 residues. J was trimmed by 0 bases and V by 5 bases; bases with no gene match: 5. CDR3 DNA sequence: TGTGCCAGCAGCTCGACAGCGGGAGGCTCCTACGAGCAGTACTTC. Amino acids: CASSSTAGGSYEQYF.

This clonotype was counted many times. The chain is built from TRBV12-3 or TRBV12-4 and TRBJ2-4, with 8 bases that match TRBD1. The CDR3 spans 17 residues. V was clipped by 6 bases and J by 2 bases; unmatched bases: 12. The CDR3 region has the DNA TGTGCCAGCAGCCACGGACAGGGATCGGGTACCAAAAACATTCAGTACTTC. Translation gives CASSHGQGSGTKNIQYF.

The V and J genes are TRBV10-1 and TRBJ2-7; D is undetermined. The CDR3 is made up of 12 amino acids. The V gene's germline CDR1 is WNHNN and CDR2 SYGVQD (reference sequence). V lost 3 bases and J lost 1, with 4 bases in between. In nucleotides, the CDR3 is TGCGCCAGCAGTGACAGTTCCTACGAGCAGTACTTC. Translating it yields CASSDSSYEQYF.

The J gene is TRBJ2-2, the V gene TRBV20-1, with D maybe TRBD1 (6 bases). CDR3 length: 12 amino acids. V was cut by 3 bases and J by 4 bases, with 6 bases left in between. CDR1 and CDR2 from the germline V gene are DFQATT and SNEGSKA (reference sequence). The CDR3 here is CSASRGTGELFF. The CDR3 DNA sequence: TGCAGTGCTAGCAGGGGCACCGGGGAGCTGTTTTTT.

In its sample, this clonotype ranks as medium-sized (0.01 to 0.1%). The V call is TRBV3-1, the J call TRBJ2-5; TRBD2 aligns across 10 bases. The CDR3 contains 17 residues. The germline V gene encodes CDR1 LGHDT and CDR2 YNNKEL (reference sequence). J gave up 2 bases and V 3 bases, and 9 bases lay outside the gene matches. CDR3: CASSHQSGTSAQETQYF. In nucleotides, the CDR3 is TGTGCCAGCAGCCATCAATCCGGGACTAGCGCGCAAGAGACCCAGTACTTC.

This clonotype was seen many times. This chain links TRBV29-1 with TRBJ2-4, with D tentatively TRBD2 (5 bases). V was clipped by 7 bases and J by 3 bases, with 7 bases between them. Germline CDR1 is SQVTM and CDR2 is ANQGSEA. The CDR3 spans 11 residues. CDR3 in amino acids: CSARDKNIQYF. CDR3 nucleotide sequence: TGCAGCGCCCGGGACAAAAACATTCAGTACTTC.

This clonotype was picked up a small number of times. CDR3 nucleotide sequence: TGTGCCAGCAGTGAAAGTTTTGTTCGGGACACTGAAGCTTTCTTT. Translated, it gives CASSESFVRDTEAFF. This rearrangement joins TRBV6-1 to TRBJ1-1; no clear D gene. Germline CDR1 and CDR2: MNHNS and SASEGT. The CDR3 spans 15 residues. V was shortened by 2 bases and J by 3 bases, with 13 bases between the two germline ends.

This clonotype occurred a few times. This chain connects TRBV7-3 to TRBJ1-1; D is unclear. The CDR3 contains 13 residues. The V end lost 0 bases, the J end lost 0 bases, and 2 bases lay between the germline ends. Germline CDR1 SGHTA, CDR2 FQGTGA. CDR3 nucleotide sequence: TGTGCCAGCAGCTTAACGCTGAACACTGAAGCTTTCTTT. Residues: CASSLTLNTEAFF.

The sample holds a few counts of this clonotype. An end of the junction does not agree with germline; a read error may underlie this. The rearrangement uses TRBV5-1 and TRBJ1-1, with TRBD1 identical over 8 bases. The germline gives CDR1 SGHRS, CDR2 YFSETQ. This CDR3 has 14 amino acids. CDR3 DNA: TGCGCCAGCAGTTTGGGACAGGTTAACACTGAAGCTTTCTTT. Protein product: CASSLGQVNTEAFF.

In DNA, the CDR3 is TGCAGTGCTGAGGAGGGGCGCTCTGGGGCCAACGTCCTGACTTTC. Amino acid sequence: CSAEEGRSGANVLTF. The chain carries TRBV20-1 and TRBJ2-6; tentatively, D is TRBD2 (6 bases). The CDR3 length is 15 residues. V gave up 5 bases and J gave up 0 bases, with 11 bases separating them. CDR1 is DFQATT, CDR2 SNEGSKA, per germline (reference sequence).

This clonotype was observed many times. The CDR3 here is CASSYQRGVRETQYF. Written as DNA, the CDR3 is TGTGCCAGCAGCTACCAGCGGGGGGTTAGAGAGACCCAGTACTTC. The J gene is TRBJ2-5, the V gene TRBV7-2; TRBD2 aligns across 9 bases. The junction had 7 bases not matched to a gene; V was cut back by 4 bases and J by 4 bases. CDR1 SGHTA and CDR2 FQGNSA come from the germline V gene. The CDR3 is 15 residues long.